Each of the 2 T cell receptor beta chains below was sequenced from the same sample in a study of T-cell reconstitution after alpha-beta-depleted transplantation in children. For TCRbeta, the library was prepared with unique molecular identifiers. TCRdb redid the calling of the PCR reads with MiXCR, one entry per CDR3 protein. This table holds roughly 340,000 distinct CDR3 sequences, about 16% found once. This specimen consisted of PBMCs, mostly from graft donor cells, obtained 360 days after TCRalphabeta/CD19-depleted stem cell transplant. The source of these receptors is a male patient aged 2 to 10 who had a stem cell transplant for acute lymphoblastic leukemia, so the T cells may come from the graft donor.

The chain links TRBV4-1 to TRBJ1-4; D remains ambiguous. Germline loops: CDR1 MGHRA, CDR2 YSYEKL. The CDR3 covers 15 residues. Between the trimmed V and J ends, which lost 0 bases and 7 bases, there was a span of 12 bases. Here the CDR3 DNA reads TGCGCCAGCAGCCAAGACTCGGGCTTGGCTGAAAAACTGTTTTTT. Its protein product is CASSQDSGLAEKLFF.

CDR3 nucleotides: TGTGCCAGCAGCCCGGGACTAGCGGCCACCGGGGAGCTGTTTTTT. Protein product: CASSPGLAATGELFF. The chain links TRBV11-2 to TRBJ2-2; 11 bases are shared with TRBD2. V was clipped by 5 bases and J by 4 bases; unmatched bases: 3. Germline V lookup: CDR1 SGHAT, CDR2 FQNNGV. The CDR3 totals 15 residues.